This T cell receptor beta chain was recovered during a study of cytomegalovirus exposure and HLA in healthy donors. Study background: A data release that came early held roughly 80 million unique TCRs from HLA-typed donors.

Details on this clone: No antigen is known for it.

CDR1 and CDR2 (germline): SGHRS, YFSETQ. The CDR3 spans 14 residues. V dropped 4 bases and J dropped 5 bases, with 15 bases sitting between them. PCR primers comprised 60 Vbeta and 13 Jbeta primers. Produced via immunoSEQ multiplex PCR; TCRdb's table is partial and in-frame only. Of some 220,000 clones listed, 77% are singletons. Whole-study results and caveats: Later analysis associated a missense DCLRE1C variant with TCR beta V- and J-gene trimming.

The sequenced sample consisted of PBMCs. The TCR originated in a woman aged 55-70 years in good health and CMV-seropositive. This sequence joins TRBV5-1 and TRBJ2-5; TRBD2 might be the D (7 bases). The CDR3 protein is CASSLGGGSETQYF. CDR3 DNA: TGCGCCAGCAGCCTGGGGGGCGGGAGCGAGACCCAGTACTTC.